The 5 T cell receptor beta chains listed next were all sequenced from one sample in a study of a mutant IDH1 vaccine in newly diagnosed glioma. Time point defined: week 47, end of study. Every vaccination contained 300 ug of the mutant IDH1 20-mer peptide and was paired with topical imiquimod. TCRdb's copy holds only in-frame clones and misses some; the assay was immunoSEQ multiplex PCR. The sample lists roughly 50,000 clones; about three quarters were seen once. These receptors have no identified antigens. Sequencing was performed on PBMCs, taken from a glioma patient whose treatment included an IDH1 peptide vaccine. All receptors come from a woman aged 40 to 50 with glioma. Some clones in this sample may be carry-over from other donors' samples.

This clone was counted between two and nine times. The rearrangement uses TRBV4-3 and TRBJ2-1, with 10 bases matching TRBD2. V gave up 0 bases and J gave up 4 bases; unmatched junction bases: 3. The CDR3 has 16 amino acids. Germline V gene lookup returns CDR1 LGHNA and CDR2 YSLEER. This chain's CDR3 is CASSQEVSGGYNEQFF. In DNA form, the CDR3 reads TGCGCCAGCAGCCAAGAAGTTAGCGGGGGGTACAATGAGCAGTTCTTC.

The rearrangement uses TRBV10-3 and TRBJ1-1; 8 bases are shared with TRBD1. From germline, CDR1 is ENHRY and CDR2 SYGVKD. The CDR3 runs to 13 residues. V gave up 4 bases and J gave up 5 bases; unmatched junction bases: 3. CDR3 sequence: CAISGTGRTEAFF. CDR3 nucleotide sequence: TGTGCCATCAGTGGGACAGGGCGGACTGAAGCTTTCTTT.

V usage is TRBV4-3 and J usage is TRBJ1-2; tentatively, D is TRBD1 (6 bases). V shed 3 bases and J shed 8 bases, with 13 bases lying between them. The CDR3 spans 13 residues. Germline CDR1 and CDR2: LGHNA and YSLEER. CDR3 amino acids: CASSQDTGLGYTF. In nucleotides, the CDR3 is TGCGCCAGCAGCCAGGACACAGGGTTAGGCTACACCTTC.

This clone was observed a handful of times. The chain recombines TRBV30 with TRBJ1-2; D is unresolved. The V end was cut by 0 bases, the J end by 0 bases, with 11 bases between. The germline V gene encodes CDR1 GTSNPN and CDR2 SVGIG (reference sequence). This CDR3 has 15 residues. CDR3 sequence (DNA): TGTGCCTGGAGTGTAGGAGAAACGTCTAACTATGGCTACACCTTC. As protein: CAWSVGETSNYGYTF.

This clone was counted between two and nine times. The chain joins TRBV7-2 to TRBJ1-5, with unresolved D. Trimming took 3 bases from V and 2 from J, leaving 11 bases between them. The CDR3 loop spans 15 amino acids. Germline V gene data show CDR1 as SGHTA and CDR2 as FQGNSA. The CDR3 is CASSLGGFRNQPQHF. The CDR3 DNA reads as TGTGCCAGCAGCTTGGGCGGGTTTCGCAATCAGCCCCAGCATTTT.